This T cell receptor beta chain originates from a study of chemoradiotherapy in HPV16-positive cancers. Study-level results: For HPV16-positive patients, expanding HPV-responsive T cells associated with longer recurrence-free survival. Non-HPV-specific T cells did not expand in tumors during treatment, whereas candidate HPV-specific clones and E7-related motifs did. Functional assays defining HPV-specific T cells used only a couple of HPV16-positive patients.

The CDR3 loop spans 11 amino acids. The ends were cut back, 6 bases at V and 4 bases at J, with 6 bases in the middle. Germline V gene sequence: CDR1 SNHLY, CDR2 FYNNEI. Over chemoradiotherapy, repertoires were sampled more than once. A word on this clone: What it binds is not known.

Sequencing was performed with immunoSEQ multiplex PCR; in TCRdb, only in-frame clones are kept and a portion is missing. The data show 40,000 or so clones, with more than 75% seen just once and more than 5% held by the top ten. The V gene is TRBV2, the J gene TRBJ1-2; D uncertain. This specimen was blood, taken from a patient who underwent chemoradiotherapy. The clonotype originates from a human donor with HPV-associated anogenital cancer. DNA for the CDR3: TGTGCCAGCAGGCAATTCTATGGCTACACCTTC. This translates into CASRQFYGYTF.